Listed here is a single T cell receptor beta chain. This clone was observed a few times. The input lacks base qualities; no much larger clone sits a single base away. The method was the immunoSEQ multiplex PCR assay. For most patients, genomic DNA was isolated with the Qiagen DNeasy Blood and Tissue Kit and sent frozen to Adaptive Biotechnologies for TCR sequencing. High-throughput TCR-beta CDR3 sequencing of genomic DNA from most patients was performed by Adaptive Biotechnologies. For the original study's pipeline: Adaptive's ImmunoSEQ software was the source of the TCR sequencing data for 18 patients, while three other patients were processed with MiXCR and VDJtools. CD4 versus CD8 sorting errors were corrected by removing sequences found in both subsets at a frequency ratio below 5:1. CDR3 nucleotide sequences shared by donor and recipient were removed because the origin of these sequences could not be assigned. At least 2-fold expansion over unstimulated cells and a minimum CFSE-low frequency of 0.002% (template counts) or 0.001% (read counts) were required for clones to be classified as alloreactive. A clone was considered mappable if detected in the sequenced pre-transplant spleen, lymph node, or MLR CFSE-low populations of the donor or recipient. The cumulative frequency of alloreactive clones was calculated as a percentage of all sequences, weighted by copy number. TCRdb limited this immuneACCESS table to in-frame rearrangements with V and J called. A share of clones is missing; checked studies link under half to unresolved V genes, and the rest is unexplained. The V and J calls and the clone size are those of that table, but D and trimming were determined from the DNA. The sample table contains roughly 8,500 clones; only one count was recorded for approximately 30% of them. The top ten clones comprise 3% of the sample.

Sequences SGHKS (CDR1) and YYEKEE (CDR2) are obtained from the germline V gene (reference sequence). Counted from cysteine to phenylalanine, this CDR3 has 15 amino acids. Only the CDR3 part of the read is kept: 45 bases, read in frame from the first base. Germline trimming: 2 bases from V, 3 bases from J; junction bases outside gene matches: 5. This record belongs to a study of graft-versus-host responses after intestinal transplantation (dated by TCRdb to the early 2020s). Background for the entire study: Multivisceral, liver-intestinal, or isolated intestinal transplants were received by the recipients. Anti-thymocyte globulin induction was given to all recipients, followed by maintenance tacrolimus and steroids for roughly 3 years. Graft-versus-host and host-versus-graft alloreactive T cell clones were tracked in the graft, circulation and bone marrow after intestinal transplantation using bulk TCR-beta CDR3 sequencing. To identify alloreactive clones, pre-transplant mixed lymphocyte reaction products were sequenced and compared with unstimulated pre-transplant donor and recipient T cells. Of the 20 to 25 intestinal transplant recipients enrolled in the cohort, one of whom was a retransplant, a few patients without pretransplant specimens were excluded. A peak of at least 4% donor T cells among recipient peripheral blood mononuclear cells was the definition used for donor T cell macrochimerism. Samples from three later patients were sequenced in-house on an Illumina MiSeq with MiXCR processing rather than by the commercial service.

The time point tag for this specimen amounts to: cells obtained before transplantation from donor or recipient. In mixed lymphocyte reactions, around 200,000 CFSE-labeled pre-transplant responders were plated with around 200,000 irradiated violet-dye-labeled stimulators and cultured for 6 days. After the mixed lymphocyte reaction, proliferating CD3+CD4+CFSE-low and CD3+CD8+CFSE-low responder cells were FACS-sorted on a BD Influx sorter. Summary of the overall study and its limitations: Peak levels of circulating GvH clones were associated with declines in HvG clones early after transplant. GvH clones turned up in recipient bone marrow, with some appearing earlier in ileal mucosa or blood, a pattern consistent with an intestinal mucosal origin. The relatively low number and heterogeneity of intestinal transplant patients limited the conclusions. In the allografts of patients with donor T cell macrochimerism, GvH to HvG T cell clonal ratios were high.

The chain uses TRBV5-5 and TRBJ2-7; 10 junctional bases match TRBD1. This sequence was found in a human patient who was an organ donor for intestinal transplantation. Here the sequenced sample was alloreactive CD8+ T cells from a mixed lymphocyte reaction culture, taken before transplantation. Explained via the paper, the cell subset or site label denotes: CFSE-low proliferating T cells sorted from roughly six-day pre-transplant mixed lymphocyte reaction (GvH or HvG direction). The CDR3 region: CASSFWDRGVYEQYF. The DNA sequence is TGTGCCAGCAGCTTCTGGGACAGGGGTGTCTACGAGCAGTACTTC.